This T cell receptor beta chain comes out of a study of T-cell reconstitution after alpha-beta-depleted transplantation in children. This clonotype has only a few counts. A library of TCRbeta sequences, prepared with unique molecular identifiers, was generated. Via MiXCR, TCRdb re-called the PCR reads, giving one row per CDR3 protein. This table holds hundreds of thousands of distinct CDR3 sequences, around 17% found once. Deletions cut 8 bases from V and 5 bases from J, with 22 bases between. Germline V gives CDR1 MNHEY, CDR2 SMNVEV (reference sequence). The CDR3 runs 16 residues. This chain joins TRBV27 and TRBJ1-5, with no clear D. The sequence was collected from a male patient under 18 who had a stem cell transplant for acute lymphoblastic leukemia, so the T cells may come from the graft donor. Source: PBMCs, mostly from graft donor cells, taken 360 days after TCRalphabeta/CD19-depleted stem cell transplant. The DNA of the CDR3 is TGTGCCAGCCAACAAGTCCCCGGTTCACTTTATCAGCCCCAGCATTTT. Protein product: CASQQVPGSLYQPQHF.